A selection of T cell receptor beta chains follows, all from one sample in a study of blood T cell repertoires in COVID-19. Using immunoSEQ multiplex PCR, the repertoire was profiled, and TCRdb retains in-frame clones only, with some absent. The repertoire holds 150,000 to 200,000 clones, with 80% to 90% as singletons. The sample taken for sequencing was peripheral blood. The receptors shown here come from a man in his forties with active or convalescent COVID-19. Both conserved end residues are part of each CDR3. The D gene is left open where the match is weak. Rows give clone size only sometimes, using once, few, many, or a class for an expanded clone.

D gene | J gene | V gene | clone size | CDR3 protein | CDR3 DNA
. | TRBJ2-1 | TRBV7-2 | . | CASSPTSLNSHEQFF | TGTGCCAGCAGCCCCACTAGTTTAAATTCCCATGAGCAGTTCTTC
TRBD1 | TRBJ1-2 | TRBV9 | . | CASSPPGGDGYTF | TGTGCCAGCAGCCCACCAGGGGGCGATGGCTACACCTTC
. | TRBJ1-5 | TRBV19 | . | CASSAQGFNQPQHF | TGTGCCAGTAGTGCACAGGGCTTCAATCAGCCCCAGCATTTT
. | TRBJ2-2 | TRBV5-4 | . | CASSLDIGELFF | TGTGCCAGCAGCTTGGACATCGGGGAGCTGTTTTTT
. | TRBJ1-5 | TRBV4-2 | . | CASSQSGGGNQPQHF | TGTGCCAGCAGCCAATCCGGGGGAGGGAACCAGCCCCAGCATTTT
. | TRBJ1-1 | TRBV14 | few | CASSQGGTGGDEAFF | TGTGCCAGCAGCCAAGGCGGGACTGGGGGAGATGAAGCTTTCTTT
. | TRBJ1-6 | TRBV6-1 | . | CASSETGSNSPLHF | TGTGCCAGCAGTGAAACAGGGAGTAATTCACCCCTCCACTTT
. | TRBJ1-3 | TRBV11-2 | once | CASSTHYRTDGNTIYF | TGTGCCAGCAGCACACATTACAGGACAGATGGAAACACCATATATTTT
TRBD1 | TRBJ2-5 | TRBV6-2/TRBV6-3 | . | CASSPGVGTEAATQYF | TGTGCCAGCAGCCCCGGGGTAGGGACAGAGGCTGCGACCCAGTACTTC
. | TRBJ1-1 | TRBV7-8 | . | CASTRRRGALIWATEAFF | TGTGCCAGCACCAGGCGGCGGGGGGCGCTTATTTGGGCCACTGAAGCTTTCTTT
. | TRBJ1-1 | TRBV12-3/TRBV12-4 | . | CASSSTGDTEAFF | TGTGCCAGCAGTTCGACAGGCGACACTGAAGCTTTCTTT
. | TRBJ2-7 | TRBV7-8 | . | CASSLAKTYEQYF | TGTGCCAGCAGCTTAGCCAAAACCTACGAGCAGTACTTC
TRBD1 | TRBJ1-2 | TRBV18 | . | CASSQQGNYGYTF | TGTGCCAGCTCACAACAGGGGAACTATGGCTACACCTTC
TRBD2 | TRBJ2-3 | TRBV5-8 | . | CASSRLAGAHTQYF | TGTGCCAGCAGCCGGCTAGCGGGGGCCCATACGCAGTATTTT
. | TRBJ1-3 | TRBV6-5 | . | CASSDSFSGNTIYF | TGTGCCAGCAGCGACAGCTTCTCTGGAAACACCATATATTTT
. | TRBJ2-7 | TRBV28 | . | CASSLSSSYEQYF | TGTGCCAGCAGTTTGAGCTCTTCCTACGAGCAGTACTTC
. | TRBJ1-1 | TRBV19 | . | CASRRWTELTEGTEAFF | TGTGCCAGTAGAAGGTGGACTGAACTTACCGAGGGCACTGAAGCTTTCTTT
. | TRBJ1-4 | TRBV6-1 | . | CASSETGYGEKLFF | TGTGCCAGCAGTGAAACAGGGTACGGTGAAAAACTGTTTTTT
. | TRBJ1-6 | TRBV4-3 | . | CASSQTENSPLHF | TGCGCCAGCAGCCAAACAGAAAATTCACCCCTCCACTTT
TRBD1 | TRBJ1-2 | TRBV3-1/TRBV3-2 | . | CASSHYTGDYGYTF | TGTGCCAGCAGCCACTACACAGGGGACTATGGCTACACCTTC
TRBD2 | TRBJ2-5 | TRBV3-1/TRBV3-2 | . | CASSQDVLAGETQYF | TGTGCCAGCAGCCAAGATGTCCTAGCGGGGGAGACCCAGTACTTC
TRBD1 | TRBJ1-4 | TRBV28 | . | CASSLTGIQLFF | TGTGCCAGCAGTTTGACAGGGATCCAACTGTTTTTT
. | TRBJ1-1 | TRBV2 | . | CASRQGGGTEAFF | TGTGCCAGCAGACAGGGTGGGGGCACTGAAGCTTTCTTT
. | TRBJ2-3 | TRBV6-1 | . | CASSEVKGWGADTQYF | TGTGCCAGCAGTGAAGTTAAGGGTTGGGGGGCAGATACGCAGTATTTT
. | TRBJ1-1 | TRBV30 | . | CAWSVWRFEAFF | TGTGCCTGGAGTGTATGGAGATTTGAAGCTTTCTTT
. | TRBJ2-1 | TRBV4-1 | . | CASSRDNEQFF | TGCGCCAGCAGCCGAGACAATGAGCAGTTCTTC
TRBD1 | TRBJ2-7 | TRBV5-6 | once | CASRRGLLGAYEQYF | TGTGCCAGCAGAAGGGGGCTCCTTGGGGCCTACGAGCAGTACTTC
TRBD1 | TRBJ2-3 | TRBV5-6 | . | CASSTPGQGKFTDTQYF | TGTGCCAGCAGCACTCCGGGACAGGGGAAATTCACAGATACGCAGTATTTT
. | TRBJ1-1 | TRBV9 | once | CASSVRGSGVGVTEAFF | TGTGCCAGCAGCGTTCGAGGATCCGGGGTCGGAGTCACTGAAGCTTTCTTT
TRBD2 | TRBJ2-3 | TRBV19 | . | CASRTGGGTDTQYF | TGTGCCAGTAGGACGGGGGGGGGCACAGATACGCAGTATTTT
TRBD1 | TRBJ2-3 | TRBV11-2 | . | CASSTFGTGADTQYF | TGTGCCAGCAGCACCTTTGGGACAGGGGCAGATACGCAGTATTTT
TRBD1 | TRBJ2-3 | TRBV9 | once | CASSGQGADTQYF | TGTGCCAGCAGCGGACAGGGAGCAGATACGCAGTATTTT
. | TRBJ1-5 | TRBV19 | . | CASRVQGDQPQHF | TGTGCCAGTAGGGTACAGGGAGATCAGCCCCAGCATTTT
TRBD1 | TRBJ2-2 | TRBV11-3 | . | CASSSTGTGNTGELFF | TGTGCCAGCAGTTCAACCGGGACAGGGAACACCGGGGAGCTGTTTTTT
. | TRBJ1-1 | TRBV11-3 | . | CASSLRPGTEAFF | TGTGCCAGCAGCCTTCGCCCGGGCACTGAAGCTTTCTTT
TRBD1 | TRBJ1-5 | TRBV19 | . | CASSRTGDQPQHF | TGTGCCAGTAGTCGGACAGGGGATCAGCCCCAGCATTTT
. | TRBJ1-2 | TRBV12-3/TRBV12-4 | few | CASSYSGGDGYTF | TGTGCCAGCAGCTACTCGGGGGGTGATGGCTACACCTTC
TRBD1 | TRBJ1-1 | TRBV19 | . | CASSTGQGIEAFF | TGTGCCAGTAGTACGGGACAGGGGATTGAAGCTTTCTTT
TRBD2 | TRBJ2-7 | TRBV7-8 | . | CASSFGGTSEQYF | TGTGCCAGCAGCTTTGGAGGGACTAGCGAGCAGTACTTC
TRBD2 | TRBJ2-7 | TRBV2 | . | CASNGGEGGYEQYF | TGTGCCAGCAATGGCGGGGAGGGAGGCTACGAGCAGTACTTC
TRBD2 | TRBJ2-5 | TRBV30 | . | CAWSAGTSGGGTQYF | TGTGCCTGGAGTGCCGGGACTAGCGGGGGGGGGACCCAGTACTTC
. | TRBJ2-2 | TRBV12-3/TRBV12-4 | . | CASSEVLAGELFF | TGTGCCAGCAGTGAGGTGTTGGCCGGGGAGCTGTTTTTT
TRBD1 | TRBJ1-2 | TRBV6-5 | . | CASRPRDRAYGYTF | TGTGCCAGCAGACCCCGGGACAGGGCCTATGGCTACACCTTC
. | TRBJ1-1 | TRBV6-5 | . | CASSYSYGSTEAFF | TGTGCCAGCAGTTACTCGTACGGGTCCACTGAAGCTTTCTTT
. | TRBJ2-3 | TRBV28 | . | CASGGGTDTQYF | TGTGCCAGCGGCGGTGGCACAGATACGCAGTATTTT
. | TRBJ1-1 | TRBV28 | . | CASTPYGGRNTEAFF | TGTGCCAGCACCCCATATGGGGGCAGGAACACTGAAGCTTTCTTT
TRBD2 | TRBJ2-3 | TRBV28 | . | CASSFIGGGYTDTQYF | TGTGCCAGCAGTTTTATTGGCGGGGGTTACACAGATACGCAGTATTTT
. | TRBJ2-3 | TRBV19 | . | CASSIEPLKTDTQYF | TGTGCCAGTAGTATAGAACCGCTAAAGACAGATACGCAGTATTTT
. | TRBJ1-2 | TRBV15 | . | CATSRGPSDGYTF | TGTGCCACCAGCAGAGGCCCTTCGGATGGCTACACCTTC